The T cell receptor beta chain under discussion was sequenced for a study of T cell responses to AZD1222 COVID-19 vaccine. A remark on this clone: What it binds is not known.

Findings and limits, study-wide: Possibly, clonal diversity was underestimated; donors were largely white British and included more females. Recipients of two AZD1222 doses showed rising Spike-specific TCR breadth and depth. Nearly half of spike-specific TCRs reportedly go after variant regions that carry no mutations.

TCRdb's copy holds only in-frame clones and misses some; the assay was immunoSEQ multiplex PCR. The sample shows about 180,000 clones, 88% of them seen only once. Per the germline V gene, CDR1 is SNHLY and CDR2 is FYNNEI. Trimming pared 3 bases from V and 8 bases from J, leaving 13 bases between. The CDR3 spans 13 residues. This chain joins TRBV2 and TRBJ1-2, with D possibly TRBD1 on 6 matching bases. The receptor was isolated from an adult who received the AZD1222 COVID-19 vaccine. The sequencing here drew on peripheral blood, taken 28 days after the second AZD1222 dose. In nucleotides, the CDR3 is TGTGCCAGCAGTGAGGACAGAGACAGGGGCTACACCTTC. Residues: CASSEDRDRGYTF.